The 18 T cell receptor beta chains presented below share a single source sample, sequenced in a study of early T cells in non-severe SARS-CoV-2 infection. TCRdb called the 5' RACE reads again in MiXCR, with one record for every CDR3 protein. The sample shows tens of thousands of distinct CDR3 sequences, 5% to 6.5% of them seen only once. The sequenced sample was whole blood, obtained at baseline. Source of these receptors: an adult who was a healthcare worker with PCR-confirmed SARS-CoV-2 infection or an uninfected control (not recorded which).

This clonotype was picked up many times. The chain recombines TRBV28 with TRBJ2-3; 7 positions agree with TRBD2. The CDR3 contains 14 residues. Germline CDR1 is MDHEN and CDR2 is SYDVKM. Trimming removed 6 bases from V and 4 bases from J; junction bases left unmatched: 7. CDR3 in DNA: TGTGCCAGCAGCCGGGGGAGGGGAGCAGATACGCAGTATTTT. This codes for CASSRGRGADTQYF.

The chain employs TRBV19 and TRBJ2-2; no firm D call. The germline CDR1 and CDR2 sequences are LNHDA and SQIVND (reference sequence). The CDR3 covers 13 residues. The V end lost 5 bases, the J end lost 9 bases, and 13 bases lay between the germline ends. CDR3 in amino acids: CASSPMTRRELFF. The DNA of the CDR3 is TGTGCCAGTAGTCCCATGACCCGCAGGGAGCTGTTTTTT.

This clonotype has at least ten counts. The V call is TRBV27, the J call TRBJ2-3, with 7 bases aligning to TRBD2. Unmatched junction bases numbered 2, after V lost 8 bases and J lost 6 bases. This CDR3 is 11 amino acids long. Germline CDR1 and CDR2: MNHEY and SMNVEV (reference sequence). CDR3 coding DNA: TGTGCCAGCGTGGGGGGGGATACGCAGTATTTT. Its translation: CASVGGDTQYF.

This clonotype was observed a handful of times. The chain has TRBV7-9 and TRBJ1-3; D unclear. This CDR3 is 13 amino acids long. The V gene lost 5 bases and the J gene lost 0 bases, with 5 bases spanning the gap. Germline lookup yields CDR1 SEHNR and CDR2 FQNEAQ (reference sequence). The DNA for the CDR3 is TGTGCCAGCAGCCCAGGCTCTGGAAACACCATATATTTT. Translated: CASSPGSGNTIYF.

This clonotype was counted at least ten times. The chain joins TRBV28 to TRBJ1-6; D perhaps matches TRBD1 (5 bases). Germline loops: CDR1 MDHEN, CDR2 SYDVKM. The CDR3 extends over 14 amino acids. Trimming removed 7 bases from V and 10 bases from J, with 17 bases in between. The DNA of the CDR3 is TGTGCCAGCATCGCCTCCGGGGGTAACTCACCCCTCCACTTT. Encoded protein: CASIASGGNSPLHF.

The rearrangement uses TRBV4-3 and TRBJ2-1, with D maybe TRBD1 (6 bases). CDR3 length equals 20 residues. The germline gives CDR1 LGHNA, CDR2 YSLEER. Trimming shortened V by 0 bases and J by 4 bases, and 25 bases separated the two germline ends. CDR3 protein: CASSQETGRRDTFSYNEQFF. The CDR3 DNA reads TGCGCCAGCAGCCAAGAAACGGGCCGAAGGGACACGTTCTCTTACAATGAGCAGTTCTTC.

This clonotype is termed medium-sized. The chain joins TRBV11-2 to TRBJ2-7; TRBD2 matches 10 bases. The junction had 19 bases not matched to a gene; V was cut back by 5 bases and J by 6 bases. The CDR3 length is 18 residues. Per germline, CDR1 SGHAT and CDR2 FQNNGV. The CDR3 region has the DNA TGTGCCAGCAGCCAAAGATCCGGACTAGCGGCCCAAGGGATCGAGCAGTACTTC. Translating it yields CASSQRSGLAAQGIEQYF.

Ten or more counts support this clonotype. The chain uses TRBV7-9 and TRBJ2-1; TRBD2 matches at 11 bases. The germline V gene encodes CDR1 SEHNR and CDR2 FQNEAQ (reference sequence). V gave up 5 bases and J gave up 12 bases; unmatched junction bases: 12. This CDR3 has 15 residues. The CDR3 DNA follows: TGTGCCAGCAGCCATAGCGGGAGGGCCGAACGCCGGCAGTTCTTC. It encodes CASSHSGRAERRQFF.

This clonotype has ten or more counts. CDR3 protein: CASSPSEGRRWDTQYF. The CDR3 DNA reads as TGTGCCAGCAGCCCCTCGGAGGGGAGACGGTGGGATACGCAGTATTTT. The chain uses TRBV11-2 and TRBJ2-3; possible D gene TRBD2, 6 bases. In germline, CDR1 is SGHAT, CDR2 FQNNGV. CDR3 size: 16 residues. Trimming pared 5 bases from V and 6 bases from J, leaving 21 bases between.

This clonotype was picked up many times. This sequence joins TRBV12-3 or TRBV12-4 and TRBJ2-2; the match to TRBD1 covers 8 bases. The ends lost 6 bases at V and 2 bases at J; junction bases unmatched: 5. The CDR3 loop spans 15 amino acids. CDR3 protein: CASRWDRLNTGELFF. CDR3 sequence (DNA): TGTGCCAGCAGATGGGACAGGCTCAACACCGGGGAGCTGTTTTTT.

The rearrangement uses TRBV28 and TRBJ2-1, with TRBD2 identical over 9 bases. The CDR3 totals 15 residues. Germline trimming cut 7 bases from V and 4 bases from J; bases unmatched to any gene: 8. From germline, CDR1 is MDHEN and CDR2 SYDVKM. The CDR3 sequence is CASTEWTSEYNEQFF. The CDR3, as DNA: TGTGCCAGCACCGAGTGGACTAGCGAGTACAATGAGCAGTTCTTC. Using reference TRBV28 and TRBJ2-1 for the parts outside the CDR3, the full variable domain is DVKVTQSSRYLVKRTGEKVFLECVQDMDHENMFWYRQDPGLGLRLIYFSYDVKMKEKGDIPEGYSVSREKKERFSLILESASTNQTSMYLCASTEWTSEYNEQFFGPGTRLTVL.

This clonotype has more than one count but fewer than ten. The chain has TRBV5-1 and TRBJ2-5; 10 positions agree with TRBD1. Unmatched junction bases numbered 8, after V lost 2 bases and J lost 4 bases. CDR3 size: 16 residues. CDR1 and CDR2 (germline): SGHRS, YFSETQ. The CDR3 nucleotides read TGCGCCAGCAGCTTCTCGACAGGGGGCGCTTCAGAGACCCAGTACTTC. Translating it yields CASSFSTGGASETQYF.

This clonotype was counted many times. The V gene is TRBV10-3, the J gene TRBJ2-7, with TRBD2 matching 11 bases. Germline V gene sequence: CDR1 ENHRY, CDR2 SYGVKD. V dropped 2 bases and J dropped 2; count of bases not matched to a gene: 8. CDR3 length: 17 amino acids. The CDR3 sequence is CAISEIGLAGGTYEQYF. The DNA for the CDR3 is TGTGCCATCAGTGAGATCGGGCTAGCGGGAGGCACCTACGAGCAGTACTTC.

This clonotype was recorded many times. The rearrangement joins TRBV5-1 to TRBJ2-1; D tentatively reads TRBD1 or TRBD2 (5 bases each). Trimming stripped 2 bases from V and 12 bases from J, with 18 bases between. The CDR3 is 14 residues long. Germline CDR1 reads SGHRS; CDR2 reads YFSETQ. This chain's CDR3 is CASSFAGLEGRQFF. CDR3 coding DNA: TGCGCCAGCAGCTTCGCAGGGCTTGAGGGTCGGCAGTTCTTC.

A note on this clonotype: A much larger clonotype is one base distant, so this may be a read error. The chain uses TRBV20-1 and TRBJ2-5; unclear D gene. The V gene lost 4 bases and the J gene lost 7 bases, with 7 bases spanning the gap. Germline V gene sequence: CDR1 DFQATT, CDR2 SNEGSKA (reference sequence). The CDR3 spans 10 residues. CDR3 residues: CSAMWGTQYF. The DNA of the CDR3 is TGCAGTGCTATGTGGGGGACCCAGTACTTC.

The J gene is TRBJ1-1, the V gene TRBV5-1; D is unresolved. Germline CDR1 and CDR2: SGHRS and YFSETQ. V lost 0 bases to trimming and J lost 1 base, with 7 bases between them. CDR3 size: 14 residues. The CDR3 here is CASSLVVSNTEAFF. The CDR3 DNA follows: TGCGCCAGCAGCTTGGTGGTTTCGAACACTGAAGCTTTCTTT.

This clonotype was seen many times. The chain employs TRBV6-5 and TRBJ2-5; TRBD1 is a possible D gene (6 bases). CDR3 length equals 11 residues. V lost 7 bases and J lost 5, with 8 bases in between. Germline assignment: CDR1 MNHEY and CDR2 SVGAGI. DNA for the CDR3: TGTGCCAGCACGAGGGGGGAGACCCAGTACTTC. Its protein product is CASTRGETQYF.

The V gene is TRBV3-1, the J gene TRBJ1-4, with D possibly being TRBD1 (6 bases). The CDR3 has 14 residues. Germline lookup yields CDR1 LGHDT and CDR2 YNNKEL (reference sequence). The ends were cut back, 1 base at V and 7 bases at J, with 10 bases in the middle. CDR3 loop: CASSQGGLGEKLFF. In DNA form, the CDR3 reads TGTGCCAGCAGCCAAGGGGGGCTCGGTGAAAAACTGTTTTTT.